The next 16 T cell receptor beta chains were all read from a single sample in a study of multiple sclerosis patients with progressive multifocal leukoencephalopathy. The time point denotes: before natalizumab initiation. The data were produced by immunoSEQ multiplex PCR, yet TCRdb's version contains in-frame clones alone and is incomplete. The data show tens of thousands of clones, around 92% seen once. Sequencing was performed on PBMCs. Receptor source: a man aged 25 to 45 with multiple sclerosis.

The V gene is TRBV9, the J gene TRBJ2-5; 7 positions agree with TRBD1. V shed 2 bases, J shed 2 bases, and the junction held 3 bases outside the gene matches. CDR1 and CDR2 from the germline V gene are SGDLS and YYNGEE. This CDR3 has 14 residues. The chain's CDR3 is CASSVDRVQETQYF. The CDR3 DNA is TGTGCCAGCAGCGTCGACAGGGTTCAAGAGACCCAGTACTTC.

V gene TRBV7-2 combines with J gene TRBJ2-7; 7 nucleotides align to TRBD2. The CDR3 is 17 amino acids. Unmatched junction bases numbered 15, after V lost 5 bases and J lost 2 bases. CDR1 is SGHTA and CDR2 is FQGNSA in the germline V gene. The CDR3 sequence: CASSEGDLAAAPYEQYV. The CDR3 coding sequence is TGTGCCAGCAGCGAAGGAGACCTAGCGGCAGCACCCTACGAGCAGTACGTC.

The rearrangement links TRBV27 to TRBJ2-5; D uncertain. The germline V gene encodes CDR1 MNHEY and CDR2 SMNVEV (reference sequence). CDR3 length: 13 residues. V gave up 3 bases and J gave up 5 bases, with 10 bases separating them. CDR3 DNA sequence: TGTGCCAGCAGTTTGGCAGCGTGGGAGACCCAGTACTTC. This gives the protein CASSLAAWETQYF.

The J gene is TRBJ2-5, the V gene TRBV2; D is unresolved. CDR1 is SNHLY and CDR2 is FYNNEI in the germline V gene. The CDR3 consists of 12 residues. V shed 2 bases and J shed 3 bases, with 4 bases lying between them. CDR3 amino acids: CASSENEETQYF. The CDR3 nucleotides are TGTGCCAGCAGTGAAAATGAAGAGACCCAGTACTTC.

The chain joins TRBV7-9 to TRBJ2-7, with D possibly matching TRBD2 (6 bases). Trimming stripped 5 bases from V and 5 bases from J, with 22 bases between. The CDR3 loop spans 16 amino acids. Germline V gene lookup returns CDR1 SEHNR and CDR2 FQNEAQ (reference sequence). In nucleotides, the CDR3 is TGTGCCAGCAGCGCCCCGCGGCTTAGCGGTAACCACGAGCAGTACTTC. Its translation: CASSAPRLSGNHEQYF.

The gene calls are TRBV19 and TRBJ2-1; unclear D gene. Trimming removed 3 bases from V and 0 bases from J, with 9 bases in between. CDR3 length: 15 amino acids. Germline-derived CDR1 and CDR2 are LNHDA and SQIVND (reference sequence). The DNA of the CDR3 is TGTGCCAGTAGTATGTTTAGCTACTCCTACAATGAGCAGTTCTTC. Protein product: CASSMFSYSYNEQFF.

This rearrangement joins TRBV5-1 to TRBJ2-6; D is ambiguous. Germline assignment: CDR1 SGHRS and CDR2 YFSETQ. There are 18 residues in the CDR3. V was trimmed by 0 bases and J by 0 bases, leaving 13 bases between them. The CDR3 DNA follows: TGCGCCAGCAGCTTGGCTTGGCAGGTCCTCTCTGGGGCCAACGTCCTGACTTTC. Protein: CASSLAWQVLSGANVLTF.

V and J are TRBV29-1 and TRBJ2-5, with 7 bases identical to TRBD1. V shed 1 base and J 1 base; nucleotides not matched to a gene: 12. Germline lookup yields CDR1 SQVTM and CDR2 ANQGSEA. The CDR3 covers 17 residues. The CDR3 is CSVEGSSGQLFQETQYF. CDR3 coding DNA: TGCAGCGTTGAAGGGTCGTCGGGACAGTTATTCCAAGAGACCCAGTACTTC.

The chain couples TRBV6-1 to TRBJ2-1; maybe TRBD1 (6 bases). Per the germline V gene, CDR1 is MNHNS and CDR2 is SASEGT. The CDR3 is 16 amino acids. V lost 0 bases, J lost 6 bases, and 15 bases lay in between. The CDR3 DNA follows: TGTGCCAGCAGTGAAGCGCAGGGACACCTTCTCAATGAGCAGTTCTTC. Translated: CASSEAQGHLLNEQFF.

J is TRBJ2-1 and V is TRBV2; D remains unclear. The germline V gene has CDR1 SNHLY and CDR2 FYNNEI. Trimming cost V 6 bases and J 8 bases, with 14 bases left between them. This CDR3 has 13 amino acids. The CDR3 loop is CASRSRTPDEQFF. The CDR3 DNA sequence: TGTGCCAGCAGGTCTAGGACCCCCGATGAGCAGTTCTTC.

The chain is built from TRBV7-2 and TRBJ1-2, with 8 bases identical to TRBD1. The CDR3 has 15 residues. Germline assignment: CDR1 SGHTA and CDR2 FQGNSA. Trimming at V came to 6 bases and at J to 4 bases, leaving 10 bases not matched to a gene. The CDR3 spells CASRPPGGVVYGYTF. The CDR3 DNA sequence: TGTGCCAGCAGGCCTCCAGGGGGCGTAGTCTATGGCTACACCTTC.

The CDR3 sequence is CATSRRTGLDEQYF. The DNA of the CDR3 is TGTGCCACCAGCAGAAGGACAGGGCTCGACGAGCAGTACTTC. The chain carries TRBV15 and TRBJ2-7, with 8 bases matching TRBD1. Germline loops: CDR1 LNHNV, CDR2 YYDKDF (reference sequence). J was trimmed by 5 bases and V by 2 bases; bases with no gene match: 5. This CDR3 spans 14 amino acids.

The genes are TRBV30 and TRBJ2-1, with 11 bases lining up with TRBD2. The junction had 7 bases not matched to a gene; V was cut back by 2 bases and J by 7 bases. Per the germline V gene, CDR1 is GTSNPN and CDR2 is SVGIG (reference sequence). The CDR3 covers 15 residues. The DNA for the CDR3 is TGTGCCTGGAGTCCCCTAGCGGGAGGTTGGAATGAGCAGTTCTTC. It yields the protein CAWSPLAGGWNEQFF.

The J gene is TRBJ2-7, the V gene TRBV7-2, with 8 bases fitting TRBD2. The junction had 2 bases not matched to a gene; V was cut back by 1 base and J by 3 bases. The CDR3 runs to 14 residues. Germline V CDR1 and CDR2: SGHTA, FQGNSA. The CDR3 loop is CASSLEGTSYEQYF. The CDR3 DNA reads TGTGCCAGCAGCTTAGAGGGGACTAGCTACGAGCAGTACTTC.

The genes are TRBV4-3 and TRBJ2-1; D uncertain. The V gene lost 0 bases and the J gene lost 4 bases, with 19 bases spanning the gap. The germline V gene encodes CDR1 LGHNA and CDR2 YSLEER. The CDR3 runs to 18 residues. The CDR3, as DNA: TGCGCCAGCAGCCAAGATCGCGGTGCCGGTATTTTGTACAATGAGCAGTTCTTC. Protein product: CASSQDRGAGILYNEQFF.

The V gene is TRBV6-6, the J gene TRBJ2-1; D gene unclear. In germline, CDR1 is MNHNY, CDR2 SVGAGI (reference sequence). CDR3 size: 14 residues. V shed 2 bases and J shed 6 bases, with 11 bases lying between them. The CDR3 DNA follows: TGTGCCAGCAGTTACGCTAGTACGCTCAATGAGCAGTTCTTC. Amino acids: CASSYASTLNEQFF.